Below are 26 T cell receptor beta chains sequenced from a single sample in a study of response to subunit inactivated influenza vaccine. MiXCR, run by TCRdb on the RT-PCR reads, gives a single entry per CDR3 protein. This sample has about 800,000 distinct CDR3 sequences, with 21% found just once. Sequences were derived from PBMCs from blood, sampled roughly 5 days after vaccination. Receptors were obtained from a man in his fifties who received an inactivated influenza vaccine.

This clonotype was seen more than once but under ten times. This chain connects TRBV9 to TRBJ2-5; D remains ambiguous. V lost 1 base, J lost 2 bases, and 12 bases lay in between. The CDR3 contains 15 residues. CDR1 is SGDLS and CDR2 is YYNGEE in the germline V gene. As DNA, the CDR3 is TGTGCCAGCAGCGTAAGCTCTGCGGATCAAGAGACCCAGTACTTC. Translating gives CASSVSSADQETQYF.

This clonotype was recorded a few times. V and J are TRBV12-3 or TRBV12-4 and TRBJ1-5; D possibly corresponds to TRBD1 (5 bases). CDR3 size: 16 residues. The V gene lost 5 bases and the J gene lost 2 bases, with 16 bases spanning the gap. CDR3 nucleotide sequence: TGTGCCAGCAGTGGGACGGACGGTCTGGGCAATCAGCCCCAGCATTTT. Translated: CASSGTDGLGNQPQHF.

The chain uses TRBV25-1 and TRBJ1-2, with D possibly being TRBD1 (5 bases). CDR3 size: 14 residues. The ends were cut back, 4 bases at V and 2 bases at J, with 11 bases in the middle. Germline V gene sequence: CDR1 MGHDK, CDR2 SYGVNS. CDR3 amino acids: CASSGTNLNYGYTF. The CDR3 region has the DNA TGTGCCAGCAGTGGGACAAATTTAAACTATGGCTACACCTTC.

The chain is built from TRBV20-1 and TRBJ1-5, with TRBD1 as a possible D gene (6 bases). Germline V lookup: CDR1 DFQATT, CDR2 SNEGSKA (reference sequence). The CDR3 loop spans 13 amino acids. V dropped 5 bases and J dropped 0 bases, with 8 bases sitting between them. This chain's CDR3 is CSAQGNSNQPQHF. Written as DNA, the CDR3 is TGCAGTGCTCAGGGGAATAGCAATCAGCCCCAGCATTTT.

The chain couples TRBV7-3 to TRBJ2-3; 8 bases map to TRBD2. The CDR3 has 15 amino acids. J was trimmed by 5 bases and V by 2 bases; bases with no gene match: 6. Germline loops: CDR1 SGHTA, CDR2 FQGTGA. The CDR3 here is CASSLRAGEKDTQYF. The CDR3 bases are TGTGCCAGCAGCTTACGAGCGGGAGAAAAAGATACGCAGTATTTT.

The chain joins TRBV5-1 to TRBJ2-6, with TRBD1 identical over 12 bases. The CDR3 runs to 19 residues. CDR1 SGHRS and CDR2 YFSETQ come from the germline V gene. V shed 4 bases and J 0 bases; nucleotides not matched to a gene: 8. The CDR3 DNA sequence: TGCGCCAGCAGCAAAACCGGGACAGGGGGCCTCTCTGGGGCCAACGTCCTGACTTTC. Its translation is CASSKTGTGGLSGANVLTF.

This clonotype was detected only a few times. The CDR3 is CASSTTLAGGRDTQYF. CDR3 bases: TGTGCCAGCAGCACAACCCTAGCGGGAGGGAGAGATACGCAGTATTTT. The rearrangement joins TRBV7-3 to TRBJ2-3; 12 bases fit TRBD2. The germline V gene has CDR1 SGHTA and CDR2 FQGTGA. The CDR3 contains 16 residues. The V and J ends lost 5 bases and 5 bases, in that order; junction bases with no gene match: 8.

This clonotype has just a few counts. CDR3 bases: TGTGCCAGCAGCATCCCGCTAGGGAGGAATGAGCAGTTCTTC. Translation: CASSIPLGRNEQFF. The chain recombines TRBV7-2 with TRBJ2-1; maybe TRBD2 (6 bases). CDR1 is SGHTA and CDR2 is FQGNSA in the germline V gene. The CDR3 length is 14 residues. With 5 bases removed from V and 7 bases from J, the gap between germline ends came to 15 bases.

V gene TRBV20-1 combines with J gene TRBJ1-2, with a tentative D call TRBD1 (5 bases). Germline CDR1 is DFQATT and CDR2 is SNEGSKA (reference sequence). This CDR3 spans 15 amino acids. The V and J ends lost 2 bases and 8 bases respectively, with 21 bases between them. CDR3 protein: CSARSDSGTALGYTF. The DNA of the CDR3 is TGCAGTGCTAGATCAGACTCAGGGACGGCTCTAGGCTACACCTTC.

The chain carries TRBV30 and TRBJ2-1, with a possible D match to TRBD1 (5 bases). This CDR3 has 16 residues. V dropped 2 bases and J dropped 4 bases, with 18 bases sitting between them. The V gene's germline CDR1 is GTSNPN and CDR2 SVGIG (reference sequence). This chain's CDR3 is CAWSRSRGYPYNEQFF. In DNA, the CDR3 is TGTGCCTGGAGTAGGTCTAGGGGATACCCTTACAATGAGCAGTTCTTC.

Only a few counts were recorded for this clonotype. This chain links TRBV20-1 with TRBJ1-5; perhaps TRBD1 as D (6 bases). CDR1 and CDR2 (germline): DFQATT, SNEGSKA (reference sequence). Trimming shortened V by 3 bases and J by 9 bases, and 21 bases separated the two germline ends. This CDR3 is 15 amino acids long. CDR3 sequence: CSASPVGQPLLPQHF. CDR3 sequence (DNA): TGCAGTGCTAGCCCGGTCGGACAGCCGCTTTTGCCCCAGCATTTT.

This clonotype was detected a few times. CDR3 protein: CASSESTHRSGYNEQFF. The CDR3 region has the DNA TGTGCCAGCAGTGAGTCGACCCATCGCTCGGGTTACAATGAGCAGTTCTTC. This rearrangement joins TRBV25-1 to TRBJ2-1, with D uncertain. Trimming pared 3 bases from V and 4 bases from J, leaving 19 bases between. From germline, CDR1 is MGHDK and CDR2 SYGVNS. CDR3 length: 17 amino acids.

The CDR3 region is CASSIPVLGEDSTDTQYF. Written as DNA, the CDR3 is TGCGCCAGCAGCATCCCGGTTTTGGGGGAAGATAGCACAGATACGCAGTATTTT. J is TRBJ2-3 and V is TRBV5-1; either TRBD1 or TRBD2 may supply D (5 bases each). Germline CDR1 reads SGHRS; CDR2 reads YFSETQ. This CDR3 has 18 residues. V lost 4 bases and J 0 bases, leaving 21 bases between the germline ends. Full variable domain (missing parts from reference TRBV5-1 and TRBJ2-3): KAGVTQTPRYLIKTRGQQVTLSCSPISGHRSVSWYQQTPGQGLQFLFEYFSETQRNKGNFPGRFSGRQFSNSRSEMNVSTLELGDSALYLCASSIPVLGEDSTDTQYFGPGTRLTVL.

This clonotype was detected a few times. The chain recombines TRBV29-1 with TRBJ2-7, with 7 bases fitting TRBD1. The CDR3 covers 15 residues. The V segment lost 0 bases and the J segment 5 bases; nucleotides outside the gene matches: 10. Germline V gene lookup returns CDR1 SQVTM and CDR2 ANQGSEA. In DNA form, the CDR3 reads TGCAGCGTTGAAGATCGGACAGGAAAAGGACACGAGCAGTACTTC. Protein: CSVEDRTGKGHEQYF.

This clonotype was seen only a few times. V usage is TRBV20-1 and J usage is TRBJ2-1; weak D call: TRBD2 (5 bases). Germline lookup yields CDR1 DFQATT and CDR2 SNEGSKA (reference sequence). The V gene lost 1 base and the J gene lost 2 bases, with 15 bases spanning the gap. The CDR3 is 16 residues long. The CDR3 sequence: CSARAGAEKTYNEQFF. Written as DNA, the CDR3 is TGCAGTGCTAGAGCCGGAGCGGAGAAAACCTACAATGAGCAGTTCTTC.

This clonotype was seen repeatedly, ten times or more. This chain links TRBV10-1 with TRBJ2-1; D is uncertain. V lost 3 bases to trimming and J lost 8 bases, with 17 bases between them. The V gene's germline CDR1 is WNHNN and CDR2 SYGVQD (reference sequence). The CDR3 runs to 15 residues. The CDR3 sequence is CASSEGSGVFYEQFF. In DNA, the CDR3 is TGCGCCAGCAGTGAAGGGTCAGGAGTATTTTATGAGCAGTTCTTC.

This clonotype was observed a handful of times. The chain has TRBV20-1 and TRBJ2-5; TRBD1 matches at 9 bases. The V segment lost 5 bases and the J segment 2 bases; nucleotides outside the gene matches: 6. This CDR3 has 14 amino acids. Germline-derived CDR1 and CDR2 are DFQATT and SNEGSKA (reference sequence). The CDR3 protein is CSALNRGPQETQYF. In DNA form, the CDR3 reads TGCAGTGCTCTAAACAGGGGGCCACAAGAGACCCAGTACTTC.

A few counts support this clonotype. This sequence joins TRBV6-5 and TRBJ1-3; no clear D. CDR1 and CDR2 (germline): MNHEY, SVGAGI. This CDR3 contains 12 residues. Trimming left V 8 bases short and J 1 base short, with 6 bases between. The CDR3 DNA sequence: TGTGCCAGCGGCCCTTCTGGAAACACCATATATTTT. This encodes CASGPSGNTIYF.

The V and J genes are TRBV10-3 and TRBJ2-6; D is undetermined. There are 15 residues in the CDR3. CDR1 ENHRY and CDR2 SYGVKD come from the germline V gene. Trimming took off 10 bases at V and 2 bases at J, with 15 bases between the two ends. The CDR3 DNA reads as TGTGCCAGCAAGCAGGATGGAACTGGGGCCAACGTCCTGACTTTC. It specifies CASKQDGTGANVLTF.

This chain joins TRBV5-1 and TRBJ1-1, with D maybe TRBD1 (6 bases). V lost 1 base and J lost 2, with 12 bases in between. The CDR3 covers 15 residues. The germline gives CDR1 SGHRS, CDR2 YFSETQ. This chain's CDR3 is CASSLRGVPNTEAFF. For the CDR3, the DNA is TGCGCCAGCAGCTTGAGGGGGGTTCCTAACACTGAAGCTTTCTTT.

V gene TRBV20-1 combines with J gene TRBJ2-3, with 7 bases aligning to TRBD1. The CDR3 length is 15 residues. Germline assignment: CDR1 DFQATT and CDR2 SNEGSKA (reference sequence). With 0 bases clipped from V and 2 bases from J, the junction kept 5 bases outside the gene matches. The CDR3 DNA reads TGCAGTGCTAGAGACGGGACAGCCCCCACAGATACGCAGTATTTT. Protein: CSARDGTAPTDTQYF.

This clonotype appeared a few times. CDR3 protein: CASSFAGGLNEQFF. The CDR3 DNA is TGTGCCAGCAGCTTCGCGGGGGGGCTCAATGAGCAGTTCTTC. The chain is built from TRBV7-2 and TRBJ2-1, with 9 bases matching TRBD2. CDR1 SGHTA and CDR2 FQGNSA come from the germline V gene. Trimming took 3 bases from V and 6 from J; bases not matched to a gene: 3. The CDR3 has 14 residues. The full variable domain, rest sourced from reference TRBV7-2 and TRBJ2-1, is GAGVSQSPSNKVTEKGKDVELRCDPISGHTALYWYRQSLGQGLEFLIYFQGNSAPDKSGLPSDRFSAERTGGSVSTLTIQRTQQEDSAVYLCASSFAGGLNEQFFGPGTRLTVL.

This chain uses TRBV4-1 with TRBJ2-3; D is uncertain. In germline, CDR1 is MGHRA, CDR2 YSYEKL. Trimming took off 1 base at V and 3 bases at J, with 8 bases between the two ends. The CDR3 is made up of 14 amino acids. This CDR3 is CASSQGRVTDTQYF. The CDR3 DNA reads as TGCGCCAGCAGCCAAGGGCGAGTGACAGATACGCAGTATTTT.

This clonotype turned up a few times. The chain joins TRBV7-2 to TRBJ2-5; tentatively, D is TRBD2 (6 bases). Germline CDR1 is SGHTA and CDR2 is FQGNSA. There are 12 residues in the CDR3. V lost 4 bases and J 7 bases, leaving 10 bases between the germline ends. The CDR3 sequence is CASSSPGLTQYF. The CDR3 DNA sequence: TGTGCCAGCAGCTCGCCGGGACTGACCCAGTACTTC.

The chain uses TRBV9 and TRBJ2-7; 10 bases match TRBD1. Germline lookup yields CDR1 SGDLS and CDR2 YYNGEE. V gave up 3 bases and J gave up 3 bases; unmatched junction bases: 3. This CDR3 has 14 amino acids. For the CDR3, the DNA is TGTGCCAGCAGCGCGGGACAGGGGATCTACGAGCAGTACTTC. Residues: CASSAGQGIYEQYF.

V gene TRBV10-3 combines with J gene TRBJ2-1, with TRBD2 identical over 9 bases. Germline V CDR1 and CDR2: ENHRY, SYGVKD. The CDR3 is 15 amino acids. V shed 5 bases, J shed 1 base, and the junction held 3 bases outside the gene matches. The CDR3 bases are TGTGCCATCAGTCGACTAGCGGATTCCTACAATGAGCAGTTCTTC. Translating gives CAISRLADSYNEQFF.